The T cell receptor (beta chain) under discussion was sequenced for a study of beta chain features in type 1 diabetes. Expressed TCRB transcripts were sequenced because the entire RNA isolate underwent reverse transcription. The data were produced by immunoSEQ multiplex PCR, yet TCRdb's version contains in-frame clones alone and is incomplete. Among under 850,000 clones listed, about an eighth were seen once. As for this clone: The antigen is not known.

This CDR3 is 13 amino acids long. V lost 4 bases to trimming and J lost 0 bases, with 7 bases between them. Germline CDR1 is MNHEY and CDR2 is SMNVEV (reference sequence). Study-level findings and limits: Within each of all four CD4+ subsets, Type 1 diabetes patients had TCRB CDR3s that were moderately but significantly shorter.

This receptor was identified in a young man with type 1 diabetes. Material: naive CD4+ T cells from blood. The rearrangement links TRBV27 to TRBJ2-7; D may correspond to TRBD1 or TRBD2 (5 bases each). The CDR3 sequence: CASSWDGSYEQYF. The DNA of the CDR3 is TGTGCCAGCAGTTGGGACGGCTCCTACGAGCAGTACTTC.